The T cell receptor beta chain described here comes from a study of long-term antiretroviral therapy in people with HIV. Remarks on this clone: The target antigen is unknown.

Survey level was the resolution at which the v3.0 immunoSEQ assay ran. Sequenced by immunoSEQ multiplex PCR; TCRdb stores in-frame clones only, minus some. This table has around 25,000 clones, about 80% appearing once. Regarding the study as a whole: Blood in the study was drawn between the mid-2000s and the late 2010s, possibly under older ART regimens, which may be less effective than current ones. Whichever time point was examined, clones expanded before ART dominated the repertoire. Although diversity increased after ART, it remained lower than in transplant donor controls.

This CDR3 region has 18 residues. The genes are TRBV21-1 and TRBJ2-1; TRBD2 is the table's D call and was not checked against the DNA. TRBV21-1 is a pseudogene locus. This material consisted of unsorted PBMCs, taken 1.1 years before starting antiretroviral therapy. The sequence was obtained from a woman aged 40 to 55 with HIV. CDR3 region: CASSKDAEASGRANEQFF. The CDR3 DNA is TGTGCCAGCAGCAAAGACGCTGAAGCTAGCGGGAGGGCCAATGAGCAGTTCTTC.